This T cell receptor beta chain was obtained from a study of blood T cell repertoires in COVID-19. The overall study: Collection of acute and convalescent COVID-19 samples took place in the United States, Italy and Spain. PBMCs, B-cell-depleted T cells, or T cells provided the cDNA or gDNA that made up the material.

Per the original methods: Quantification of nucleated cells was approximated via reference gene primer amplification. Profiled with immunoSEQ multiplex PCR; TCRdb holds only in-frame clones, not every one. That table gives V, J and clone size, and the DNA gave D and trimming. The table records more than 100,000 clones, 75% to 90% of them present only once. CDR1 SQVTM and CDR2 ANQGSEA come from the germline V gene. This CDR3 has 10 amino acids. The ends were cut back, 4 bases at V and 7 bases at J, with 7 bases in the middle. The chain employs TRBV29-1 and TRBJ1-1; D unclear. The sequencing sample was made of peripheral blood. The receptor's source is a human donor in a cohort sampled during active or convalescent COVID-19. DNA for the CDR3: TGCAGCGTTGTGAGGCGTGAAGCTTTCTTT. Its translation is CSVVRREAFF.